Below are 26 T cell receptor beta chains sequenced from a single sample in a study of T cells in Graves' hyperthyroidism and ophthalmopathy. Researchers took RNA transcripts and amplified the TCR beta CDR3 regions from them. The primer set for the first-round RT-PCR of the TCR CDR3 was HTBI. One entry per CDR3 protein, called by TCRdb with MiXCR from the multiplex PCR reads. The sample has roughly 400,000 distinct CDR3 sequences, over 11% seen once. The sample taken for sequencing was blood. These receptors were obtained from a man between 50 and 59 years old with Graves' ophthalmopathy.

CDR3 sequence (DNA): TGTGCCAGCAGCATCGGGGGTGGAAACACCATATATTTT. As protein: CASSIGGGNTIYF. V and J are TRBV7-9 and TRBJ1-3; D perhaps matches TRBD1 (5 bases). Germline-derived CDR1 and CDR2 are SEHNR and FQNEAQ (reference sequence). This CDR3 is built from 13 residues. With 5 bases removed from V and 3 bases from J, the gap between germline ends came to 8 bases.

This clonotype showed up many times. This chain uses TRBV20-1 with TRBJ2-1; D gene ambiguous. With 1 base removed from V and 0 bases from J, the gap between germline ends came to 16 bases. From germline, CDR1 is DFQATT and CDR2 SNEGSKA (reference sequence). The length of the CDR3 is 17 residues. CDR3 in amino acids: CSARVPVRRASYNEQFF. The DNA of the CDR3 is TGCAGTGCTAGAGTGCCCGTGCGGCGCGCCTCCTACAATGAGCAGTTCTTC.

This clonotype was seen many times. The CDR3 nucleotides read TGTGCCAGCAGTTCCCCGACAGGTGACGGGAACACTGAAGCTTTCTTT. Translating it yields CASSSPTGDGNTEAFF. The genes are TRBV12-3 or TRBV12-4 and TRBJ1-1; the D gene is possibly TRBD1 (6 bases). CDR3 size: 16 residues. Trimming left V 4 bases short and J 1 base short, with 16 bases between.

The V call is TRBV29-1, the J call TRBJ1-5, with D unresolved. V was cut by 4 bases and J by 7 bases, with 14 bases left in between. Looked up from germline, CDR1 is SQVTM and CDR2 is ANQGSEA. The CDR3 has 13 amino acids. DNA for the CDR3: TGCAGCGTTGGACTAAACCAAGGCCAGCCCCAGCATTTT. Encoded protein: CSVGLNQGQPQHF.

This chain joins TRBV7-9 and TRBJ2-1, with D possibly matching TRBD1 (6 bases). CDR3 length: 14 amino acids. The germline V and J ends were trimmed by 8 bases and 7 bases, with 18 bases remaining between them. Germline V gene data show CDR1 as SEHNR and CDR2 as FQNEAQ (reference sequence). CDR3 protein: CASGSPGHQNEQFF. The CDR3 bases are TGTGCCAGCGGATCACCGGGACACCAAAATGAGCAGTTCTTC.

This clonotype was counted between two and nine times. The V gene is TRBV6-5, the J gene TRBJ2-3, with 13 bases fitting TRBD2. CDR1 MNHEY and CDR2 SVGAGI come from the germline V gene. This CDR3 comprises 19 residues. Losses at the gene ends were 0 bases for V and 9 bases for J; bases not matched to a gene: 15. This chain's CDR3 is CASSYSIGRTSGGLGTQYF. In DNA, the CDR3 is TGTGCCAGCAGTTACTCGATAGGGAGGACTAGCGGGGGTCTTGGAACGCAGTATTTT.

This clonotype was seen repeatedly, ten times or more. V usage is TRBV7-9 and J usage is TRBJ2-1; 9 bases fit TRBD1. CDR3 size: 16 residues. Unmatched junction bases numbered 13, after V lost 5 bases and J lost 8 bases. In germline, CDR1 is SEHNR, CDR2 FQNEAQ (reference sequence). The CDR3 protein is CASSMTPATGGHEQFF. CDR3 bases: TGTGCCAGCAGCATGACCCCGGCTACAGGGGGCCATGAGCAGTTCTTC. The full variable domain, rest sourced from reference TRBV7-9 and TRBJ2-1, is DTGVSQNPRHKITKRGQNVTFRCDPISEHNRLYWYRQTLGQGPEFLTYFQNEAQLEKSRLLSDRFSAERPKGSFSTLEIQRTEQGDSAMYLCASSMTPATGGHEQFFGPGTRLTVL.

This clonotype occurred many times. The chain uses TRBV5-1 and TRBJ2-1; no reliable D call. The CDR3 covers 14 residues. V lost 4 bases and J lost 4, with 12 bases in between. In germline, CDR1 is SGHRS, CDR2 YFSETQ. Written as DNA, the CDR3 is TGCGCCAGCAGCCCTTGGACCACTTACAATGAGCAGTTCTTC. Translated, it gives CASSPWTTYNEQFF. Variable domain in full (rest from reference TRBV5-1 and TRBJ2-1): KAGVTQTPRYLIKTRGQQVTLSCSPISGHRSVSWYQQTPGQGLQFLFEYFSETQRNKGNFPGRFSGRQFSNSRSEMNVSTLELGDSALYLCASSPWTTYNEQFFGPGTRLTVL.

This clonotype was seen at least ten times. The chain is built from TRBV3-1 and TRBJ2-1, with a weak D call TRBD2 (5 bases). CDR1 is LGHDT and CDR2 is YNNKEL in the germline V gene (reference sequence). The CDR3 contains 11 residues. V was pared by 6 bases and J by 5 bases, with 5 bases between. In DNA, the CDR3 is TGTGCCAGCAGAGCGGACAATGAGCAGTTCTTC. This gives the protein CASRADNEQFF.

This clonotype has a count of ten or more. This chain uses TRBV20-1 with TRBJ2-1; D is possibly TRBD2 (6 bases). The CDR3 loop spans 13 amino acids. V lost 6 bases, J lost 7 bases, and 16 bases lay in between. Germline assignment: CDR1 DFQATT and CDR2 SNEGSKA (reference sequence). CDR3 loop: CSAISGTQNEQFF. CDR3 nucleotide sequence: TGCAGTGCAATTTCCGGGACTCAAAATGAGCAGTTCTTC.

This clonotype was counted only a few times. This chain joins TRBV6-2 or TRBV6-3 and TRBJ2-2; D gene ambiguous. Germline V gene lookup returns CDR1 MNHEY and CDR2 SVGEGT. V lost 2 bases, J lost 6 bases, and 7 bases lay in between. The CDR3 consists of 13 residues. The CDR3 protein is CASSYVAAGELFF. CDR3 DNA sequence: TGTGCCAGCAGTTACGTCGCAGCCGGGGAGCTGTTTTTT.

This clonotype was counted many times. The CDR3 DNA reads as TGTGCCAGCAGCTCAACCATCGGACAGTCTCGGAACGAGCAGTACTTC. It is translated as CASSSTIGQSRNEQYF. The chain combines TRBV9 with TRBJ2-7; possible D gene TRBD1, 6 bases. Looked up from germline, CDR1 is SGDLS and CDR2 is YYNGEE. This CDR3 contains 16 residues. V dropped 4 bases and J dropped 5 bases, with 22 bases sitting between them.

The CDR3: CASSEPGTTYEQYF. The DNA for the CDR3 is TGTGCCAGCAGCGAACCCGGGACAACCTACGAGCAGTACTTC. J is TRBJ2-7 and V is TRBV7-9, with TRBD1 as a possible D gene (6 bases). Trimming shortened V by 5 bases and J by 2 bases, and 13 bases separated the two germline ends. This CDR3 spans 14 amino acids. Per the germline V gene, CDR1 is SEHNR and CDR2 is FQNEAQ (reference sequence).

The J gene is TRBJ2-7, the V gene TRBV20-1; TRBD1 might be the D (6 bases). Trimming took off 6 bases at V and 5 bases at J, with 17 bases between the two ends. Germline V gene lookup returns CDR1 DFQATT and CDR2 SNEGSKA (reference sequence). This CDR3 contains 13 residues. This chain's CDR3 is CSARDTSVDEQYF. The CDR3 DNA reads as TGCAGTGCCCGGGACACTTCGGTGGACGAGCAGTACTTC.

As concerns this clonotype: A read error may be the cause here, since a much bigger clone is one base away. The chain recombines TRBV11-2 with TRBJ2-3, with 7 bases matching TRBD2. J gave up 4 bases and V 0 bases, and 4 bases lay outside the gene matches. CDR1 is SGHAT, CDR2 FQNNGV, per germline. The CDR3 totals 15 residues. CDR3 sequence: CASSLESTSADTQYF. Written as DNA, the CDR3 is TGTGCCAGCAGCTTAGAGTCCACTAGCGCAGATACGCAGTATTTT.

The rearrangement joins TRBV6-1 to TRBJ2-3; D might be TRBD2 (6 bases). CDR1 and CDR2 (germline): MNHNS, SASEGT. The V end was cut by 6 bases, the J end by 3 bases, with 10 bases between. The CDR3 length is 13 residues. The CDR3 DNA reads TGTGCCAGCAGGGAGGGAGGTACAGATACGCAGTATTTT. It is translated as CASREGGTDTQYF.

The V gene is TRBV20-1, the J gene TRBJ2-5; TRBD2 agrees at 9 bases. The V gene end was trimmed by 6 bases and the J gene end by 4 bases; junction bases not matched to a gene: 12. The germline V gene has CDR1 DFQATT and CDR2 SNEGSKA (reference sequence). The CDR3 spans 15 residues. The chain's CDR3 is CSAPRAGGAIETQYF. Here the CDR3 DNA reads TGCAGTGCCCCCCGGGCGGGAGGGGCAATAGAGACCCAGTACTTC.

At least ten counts were recorded for this clonotype. This chain uses TRBV7-9 with TRBJ2-7, with D perhaps matching TRBD2 (6 bases). The CDR3 has 14 residues. V gave up 1 base and J gave up 2 bases, with 9 bases separating them. Germline V CDR1 and CDR2: SEHNR, FQNEAQ (reference sequence). CDR3 coding DNA: TGTGCCAGCAGCTTAGACGGGGGACCCTACGAGCAGTACTTC. Translated: CASSLDGGPYEQYF.

The chain couples TRBV18 to TRBJ2-5, with a possible D match to TRBD2 (6 bases). Germline V gene data show CDR1 as KGHSH and CDR2 as LQKENI. V was trimmed by 3 bases and J by 5 bases, leaving 10 bases between them. This CDR3 region has 13 residues. The CDR3 loop reads CASSPAGRETQYF. The CDR3 nucleotides are TGTGCCAGCTCACCGGCGGGGCGGGAGACCCAGTACTTC.

This clonotype was counted many times. V usage is TRBV10-3 and J usage is TRBJ1-1; D gene uncertain. Germline loops: CDR1 ENHRY, CDR2 SYGVKD. The V end lost 3 bases, the J end lost 1 base, and 15 bases lay between the germline ends. The CDR3 has 16 amino acids. CDR3 in amino acids: CAISDVQTLKNTEAFF. CDR3 sequence (DNA): TGTGCCATCAGTGATGTACAAACGCTGAAGAACACTGAAGCTTTCTTT.

The J gene is TRBJ2-3, the V gene TRBV30, with TRBD2 matching over 8 bases. The CDR3 is made up of 16 amino acids. With 0 bases clipped from V and 1 base from J, the junction kept 6 bases outside the gene matches. Germline CDR1 reads GTSNPN; CDR2 reads SVGIG (reference sequence). This CDR3 reads CAWSVGGRIRTDTQYF. The CDR3 DNA reads TGTGCCTGGAGTGTAGGCGGGAGGATCCGCACAGATACGCAGTATTTT.

This clonotype has at least ten counts. This chain connects TRBV7-3 to TRBJ2-1, with 10 bases identical to TRBD2. Looked up from germline, CDR1 is SGHTA and CDR2 is FQGTGA. J gave up 4 bases and V 1 base, and 4 bases lay outside the gene matches. The CDR3 has 16 amino acids. The CDR3 coding sequence is TGTGCCAGCAGCTTAAGGGGAGCGGGAGGGTACAATGAGCAGTTCTTC. Translated, it gives CASSLRGAGGYNEQFF.

The chain uses TRBV3-1 and TRBJ2-1, with D perhaps being TRBD1 or TRBD2 (5 bases each). The DNA matches TRBJ2-7 better at its end, which makes the J call doubtful. Germline V gene lookup returns CDR1 LGHDT and CDR2 YNNKEL (reference sequence). The CDR3 loop spans 15 amino acids. Written as DNA, the CDR3 is TGTGCCAGCAGCACCCCGGGGCAGCTCTACAATGAGCAGTACTTC. This gives the protein CASSTPGQLYNEQYF.

The table lists this clonotype with a few counts. The chain carries TRBV20-1 and TRBJ1-6, with a possible D match to TRBD1 (5 bases). Germline lookup yields CDR1 DFQATT and CDR2 SNEGSKA (reference sequence). The CDR3 is 17 residues long. Trimming removed 6 bases at V and 9 bases at J, with 27 bases between. CDR3 sequence: CSASTGRSTRLGSPLHF. The CDR3 DNA reads as TGCAGTGCCAGCACGGGACGGAGTACACGTTTAGGTTCACCCCTCCACTTT.

V usage is TRBV27 and J usage is TRBJ2-1; possibly TRBD2 for D (6 bases). V was cut by 7 bases and J by 0 bases, with 13 bases left in between. This CDR3 region has 15 residues. Germline V CDR1 and CDR2: MNHEY, SMNVEV (reference sequence). The CDR3 protein is CASTPGLTSYNEQFF. In DNA form, the CDR3 reads TGTGCCAGCACCCCGGGACTTACCTCCTACAATGAGCAGTTCTTC.

Only a few counts were recorded for this clonotype. The chain uses TRBV24-1 and TRBJ2-5, with D possibly being TRBD1 (6 bases). V was shortened by 1 base and J by 2 bases, with 10 bases between the two germline ends. The germline CDR1 and CDR2 sequences are KGHDR and SFDVKD. The CDR3 spans 15 residues. The CDR3 DNA is TGTGCCACCAGTGATTTCGGGCAGGGGCAAGAGACCCAGTACTTC. Translating it yields CATSDFGQGQETQYF.